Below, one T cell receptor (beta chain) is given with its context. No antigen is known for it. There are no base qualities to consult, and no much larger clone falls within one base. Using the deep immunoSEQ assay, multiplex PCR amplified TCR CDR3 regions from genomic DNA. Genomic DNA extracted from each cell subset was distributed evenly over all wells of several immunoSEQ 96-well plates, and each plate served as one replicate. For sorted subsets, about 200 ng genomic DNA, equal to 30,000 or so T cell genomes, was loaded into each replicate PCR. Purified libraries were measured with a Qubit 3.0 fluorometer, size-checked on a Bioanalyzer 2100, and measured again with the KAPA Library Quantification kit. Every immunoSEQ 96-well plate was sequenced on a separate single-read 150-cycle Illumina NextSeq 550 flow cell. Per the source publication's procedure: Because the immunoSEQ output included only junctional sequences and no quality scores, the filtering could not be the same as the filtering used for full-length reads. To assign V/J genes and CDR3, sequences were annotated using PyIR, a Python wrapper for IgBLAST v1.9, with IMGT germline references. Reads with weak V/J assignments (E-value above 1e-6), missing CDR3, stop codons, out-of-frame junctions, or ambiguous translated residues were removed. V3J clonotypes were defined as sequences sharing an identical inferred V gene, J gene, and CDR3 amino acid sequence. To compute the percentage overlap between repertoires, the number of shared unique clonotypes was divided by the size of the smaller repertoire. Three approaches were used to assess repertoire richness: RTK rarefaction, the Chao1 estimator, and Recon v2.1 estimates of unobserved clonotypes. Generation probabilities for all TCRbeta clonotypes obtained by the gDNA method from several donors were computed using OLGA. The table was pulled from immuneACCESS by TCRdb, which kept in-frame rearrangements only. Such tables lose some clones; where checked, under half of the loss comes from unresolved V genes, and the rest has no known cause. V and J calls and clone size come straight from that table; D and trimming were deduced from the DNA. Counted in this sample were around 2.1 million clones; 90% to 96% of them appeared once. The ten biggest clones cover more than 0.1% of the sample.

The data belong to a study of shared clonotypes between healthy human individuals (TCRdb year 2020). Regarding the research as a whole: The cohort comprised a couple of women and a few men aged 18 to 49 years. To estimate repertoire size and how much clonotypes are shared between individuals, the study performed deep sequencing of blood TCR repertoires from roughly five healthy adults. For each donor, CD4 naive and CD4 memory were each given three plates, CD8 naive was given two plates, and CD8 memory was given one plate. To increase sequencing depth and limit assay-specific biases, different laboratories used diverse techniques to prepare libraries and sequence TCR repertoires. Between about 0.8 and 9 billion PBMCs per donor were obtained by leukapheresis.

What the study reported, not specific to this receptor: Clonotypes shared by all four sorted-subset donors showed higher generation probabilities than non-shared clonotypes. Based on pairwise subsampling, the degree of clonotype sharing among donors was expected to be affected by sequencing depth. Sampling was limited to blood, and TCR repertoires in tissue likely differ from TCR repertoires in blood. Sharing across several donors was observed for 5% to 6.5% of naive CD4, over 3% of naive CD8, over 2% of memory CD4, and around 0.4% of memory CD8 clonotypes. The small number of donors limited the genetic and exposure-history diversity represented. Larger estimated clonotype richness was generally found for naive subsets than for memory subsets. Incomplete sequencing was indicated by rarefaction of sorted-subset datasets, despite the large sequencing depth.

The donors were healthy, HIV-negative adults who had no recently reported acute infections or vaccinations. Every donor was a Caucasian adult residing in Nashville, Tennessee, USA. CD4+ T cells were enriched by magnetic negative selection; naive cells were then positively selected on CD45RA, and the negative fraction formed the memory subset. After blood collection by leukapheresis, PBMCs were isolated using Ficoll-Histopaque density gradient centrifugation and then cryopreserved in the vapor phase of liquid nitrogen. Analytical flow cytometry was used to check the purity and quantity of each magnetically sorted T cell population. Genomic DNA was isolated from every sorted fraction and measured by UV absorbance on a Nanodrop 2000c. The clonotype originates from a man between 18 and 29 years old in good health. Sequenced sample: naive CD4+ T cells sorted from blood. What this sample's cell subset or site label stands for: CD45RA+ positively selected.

CDR3 reads: CASSLGVSEQFF. The sequenced DNA is TGTGCCAGCAGCTTGGGAGTTTCTGAGCAGTTCTTC. The chain links TRBV5-4 with TRBJ2-1, with an unclear D gene assignment. The junction shows trimming of 0 bases on V and 9 bases on J, plus 7 bases between the germline ends. CDR1 and CDR2, looked up from the germline V gene (reference sequence), are SGHNT and YYREEE. Reading from cysteine to phenylalanine, the CDR3 counts 12 amino acids. The retained sequence is limited to the CDR3, 36 bases, with the frame set at the first base.